The clone carrying this T cell receptor (beta chain) was detected only a few times. This entry is derived from a study of preoperative IRX-2 immunotherapy in early breast cancer. Sample treatment: preoperative locoregional IRX-2 cytokine immunotherapy. Preoperative locoregional IRX-2 cytokine immunotherapy was tested in the phase Ib source study. Germline CDR1 SGDLS, CDR2 YYNGEE. The CDR3 contains 12 residues. Trimming removed 4 bases from V and 3 bases from J, with 5 bases in between. The repertoire was sequenced with immunoSEQ multiplex PCR; TCRdb's copy has only in-frame clones and lacks some. The sample lists some 3,400 clones, around four fifths occurring once.

The sample consisted of tumor tissue, taken after IRX-2 immunotherapy. This chain joins TRBV9 and TRBJ1-5; D not certain. This TCR derives from a human donor with breast cancer. The CDR3 loop reads CASSLPNQPQHF. The CDR3 nucleotides are TGTGCCAGCAGCTTACCCAATCAGCCCCAGCATTTT.